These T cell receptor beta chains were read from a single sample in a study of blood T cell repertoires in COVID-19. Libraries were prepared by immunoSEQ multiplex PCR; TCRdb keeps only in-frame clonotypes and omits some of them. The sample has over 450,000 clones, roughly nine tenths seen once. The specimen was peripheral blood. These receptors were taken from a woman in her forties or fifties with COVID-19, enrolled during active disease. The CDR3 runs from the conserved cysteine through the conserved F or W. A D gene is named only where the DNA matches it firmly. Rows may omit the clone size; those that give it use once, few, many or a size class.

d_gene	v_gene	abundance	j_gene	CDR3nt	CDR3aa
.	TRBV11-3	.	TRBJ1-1	TGTGCCAGCAGCTTGTACAGAAACACTGAAGCTTTCTTT	CASSLYRNTEAFF
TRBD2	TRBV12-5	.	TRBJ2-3	TGTGCTAGTGGACTCCCCCGGGGGGGCCAAAGCACAGATACGCAGTATTTT	CASGLPRGGQSTDTQYF
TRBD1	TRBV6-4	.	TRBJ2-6	TGTGCCAGCAGTGAAGGGACAGGGACTGGGGCCAACGTCCTGACTTTC	CASSEGTGTGANVLTF
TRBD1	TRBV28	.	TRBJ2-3	TGTGCCAGCAGTACCGGACAGGGGCCAGATACGCAGTATTTT	CASSTGQGPDTQYF
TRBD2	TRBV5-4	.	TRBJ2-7	TGTGCCAGCAGTCCCGGGACTACCAACGAGCAGTACTTC	CASSPGTTNEQYF
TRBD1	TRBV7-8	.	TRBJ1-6	TGTGCCAGCAGCTTAGGGGCCAGGGGGCGATCCAATAATTCACCCCTCCACTTT	CASSLGARGRSNNSPLHF
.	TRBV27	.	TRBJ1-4	TGTGCCAGCAGTCCCCTAACAGGGACTAATGAAAAACTGTTTTTT	CASSPLTGTNEKLFF
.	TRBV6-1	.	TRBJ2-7	TGTGCCAGCAGTGACGCGTCGGGATGGTACGAGCAGTACTTC	CASSDASGWYEQYF
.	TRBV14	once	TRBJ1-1	TGTGCCAGCAGCCAAGAGCGGAGTTGGGCTGAAGCTTTCTTT	CASSQERSWAEAFF
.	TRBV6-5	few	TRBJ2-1	TGTGCCAGTGCAGGGGTGCACTCCTACAATGAGCAGTTCTTC	CASAGVHSYNEQFF
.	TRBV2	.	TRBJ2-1	TGTGCCAGCAGAGTCACAGTTAGCTCCTACAATGAGCAGTTCTTC	CASRVTVSSYNEQFF
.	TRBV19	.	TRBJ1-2	TGTGCCAGTAGTCCCCCGCGGGGGGCGAACTATGGCTACACCTTC	CASSPPRGANYGYTF
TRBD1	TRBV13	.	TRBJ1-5	TGTGCCAGCAGCTTAGGGGACAGGGAGGTTCAGCCCCAGCATTTT	CASSLGDREVQPQHF
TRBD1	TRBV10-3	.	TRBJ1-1	TGTGCCATCAGCCAGAAGGACAGGGGTTATGAAGCTTTCTTT	CAISQKDRGYEAFF
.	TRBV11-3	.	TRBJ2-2	TGTGCCAGCAGCCCCCGGGGGGCCGGCACCGGGGAGCTGTTTTTT	CASSPRGAGTGELFF
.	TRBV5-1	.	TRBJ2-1	TGCGCCAGCAGCTTGGTAGAGGAATACAATGAGCAGTTCTTC	CASSLVEEYNEQFF
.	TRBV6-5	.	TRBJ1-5	TGTGCCAGCAGGCCTAGTTTCGATAGCAATCAGCCCCAGCATTTT	CASRPSFDSNQPQHF
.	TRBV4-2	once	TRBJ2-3	TGTGCCAGCAGCCAAGCCCAGGGTTCTGATACGCAGTATTTT	CASSQAQGSDTQYF
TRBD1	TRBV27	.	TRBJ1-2	TGTGCCAGCAGACGATCCGGGACAGGGAATGGCTACACCTTC	CASRRSGTGNGYTF
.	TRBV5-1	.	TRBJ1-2	TGCGCCAGCAGCTTGGCGGGGGTAGGGTTAGGTGGCTACACCTTC	CASSLAGVGLGGYTF
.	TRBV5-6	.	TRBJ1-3	TGTGCCAGCAGCTACTGGGGAGTTGGAAACACCATATATTTT	CASSYWGVGNTIYF
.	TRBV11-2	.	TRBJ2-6	TGTGCCAGCAGCCATTCTGGGGCCAACGTCCTGACTTTC	CASSHSGANVLTF
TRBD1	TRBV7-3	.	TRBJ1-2	TGTGCCAGCAGCTTCGGCCCGGGACAGGGGGATGGCTACACCTTC	CASSFGPGQGDGYTF
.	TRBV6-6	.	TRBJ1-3	TGTGCCAGCAGTTACTCGTTCAGGGGCGAGGGAAACACCATATATTTT	CASSYSFRGEGNTIYF
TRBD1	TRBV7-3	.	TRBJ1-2	TGTGCCAGCAGCCTCTATTCGGACAGGGGCGGCTACACCTTC	CASSLYSDRGGYTF
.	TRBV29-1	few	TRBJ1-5	TGCAGCGTACGACAGCCCAATCAGCCCCAGCATTTT	CSVRQPNQPQHF
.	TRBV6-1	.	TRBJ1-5	TGTGCCAGCAGTGAAACCGGACAGAGCCCAATCGAGCCCCAGCATTTT	CASSETGQSPIEPQHF
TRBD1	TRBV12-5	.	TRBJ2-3	TGTGCTAGTGGTTTGGTACTCGGCCGGCGGGGACAGGGCACAGATACGCAGTATTTT	CASGLVLGRRGQGTDTQYF
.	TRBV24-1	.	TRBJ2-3	TGTGCCACCAGTGACTTGACACCGAGCACAGATACGCAGTATTTT	CATSDLTPSTDTQYF
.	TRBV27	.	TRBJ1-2	TGTGCCAGCAGCCCTATGGGGGGGTATGGCTACACCTTC	CASSPMGGYGYTF
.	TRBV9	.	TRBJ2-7	TGTGCCAGCAGCGGGTCGGCGGGGTCCTACGAGCAGTACTTC	CASSGSAGSYEQYF
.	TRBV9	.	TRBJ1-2	TGTGCCAGCAGCGACGGGGGGGAGTCGGACTATGGCTACACCTTC	CASSDGGESDYGYTF
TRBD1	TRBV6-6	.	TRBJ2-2	TGTGCCAGCAGCTGGGAGACAGGGTCGAACACCGGGGAGCTGTTTTTT	CASSWETGSNTGELFF
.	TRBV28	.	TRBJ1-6	TGTGCCAGCAGCAAACTGCAGGGCGGCAATTCACCCCTCCACTTT	CASSKLQGGNSPLHF
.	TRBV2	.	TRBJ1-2	TGTGCCAGCACCCAAAGGGACATGCCAAGCTATGGCTACACCTTC	CASTQRDMPSYGYTF
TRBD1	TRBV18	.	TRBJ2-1	TGTGCCAGCTCACCGAGACAGGGACCCCCCAATGAGCAGTTCTTC	CASSPRQGPPNEQFF
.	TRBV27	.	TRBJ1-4	TGTGCCAGCAGAAACCTAGTAGCAACTAATGAAAAACTGTTTTTT	CASRNLVATNEKLFF
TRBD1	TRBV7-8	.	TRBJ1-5	TGTGCCAGCAGCTTACAGCCGTTAGACAGGGGACACGTCGATAGCAATCAGCCCCAGCATTTT	CASSLQPLDRGHVDSNQPQHF
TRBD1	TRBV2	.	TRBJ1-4	TGTGCCAGCAGTTCTTCCCGGGACAGGGGGCTGACTAATGAAAAACTGTTTTTT	CASSSSRDRGLTNEKLFF
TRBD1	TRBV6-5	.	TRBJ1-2	TGTGCCAGCAGTTACGGCTTAGGACAGGACTATGGCTACACCTTC	CASSYGLGQDYGYTF
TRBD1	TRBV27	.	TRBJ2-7	TGTGCCAGCATAAGACAGGGGGCCAACGAGCAGTACTTC	CASIRQGANEQYF
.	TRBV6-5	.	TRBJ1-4	TGTGCCAGCAGTCCCGGGACTAATAATGAAAAACTGTTTTTT	CASSPGTNNEKLFF
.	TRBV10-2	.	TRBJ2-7	TGCGCCAGCAGTGTGGTAGAGGCGCGATACGAGCAGTACTTC	CASSVVEARYEQYF
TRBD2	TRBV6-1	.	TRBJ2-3	TGTGCCAGCAGTGAAGGGCTAGCGGGAGGCACAGATACGCAGTATTTT	CASSEGLAGGTDTQYF
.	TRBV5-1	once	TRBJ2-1	TGCGCCAGCAGCCAACTATTGAATGAGCAGTTCTTC	CASSQLLNEQFF
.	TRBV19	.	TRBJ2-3	TGTGCCAGTGGGGCCGAGACAGATACGCAGTATTTT	CASGAETDTQYF
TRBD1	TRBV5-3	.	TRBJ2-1	TGTGCCAGAAGCCCCCGTCTGACAGGGGGCCCCTCTGATGAGCAGTTCTTC	CARSPRLTGGPSDEQFF
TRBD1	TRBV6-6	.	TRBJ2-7	TGTGCCAGCAGTAGGGGACAGGGCGTAGGGGGCGAGCAGTACTTC	CASSRGQGVGGEQYF
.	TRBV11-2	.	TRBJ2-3	TGTGCCAGCAGCTTAGGGGCCAGGGCGGATACGCAGTATTTT	CASSLGARADTQYF
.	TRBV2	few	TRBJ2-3	TGTGCCAGCAGTGTGGGTGGGGGGAAAATTGATACGCAGTATTTT	CASSVGGGKIDTQYF
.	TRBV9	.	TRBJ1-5	TGTGCCAGCAGCGTACTCAATCAGCCCCAGCATTTT	CASSVLNQPQHF
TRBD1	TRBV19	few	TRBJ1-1	TGTGCCAGTAGAAAGGGACAGTTGAACACTGAAGCTTTCTTT	CASRKGQLNTEAFF
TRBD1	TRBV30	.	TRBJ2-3	TGTGCCTGGAGGGACAGGATCTCCACAGATACGCAGTATTTT	CAWRDRISTDTQYF
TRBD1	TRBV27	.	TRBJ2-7	TGTGCCAGCAGACTAAAACCGACAGGGGCCCTTGAGCAGTACTTC	CASRLKPTGALEQYF